These 20 T cell receptor beta chains came from one sample sequenced in a study of T cells in Graves' hyperthyroidism and ophthalmopathy. RNA transcripts yielded amplified TCR beta CDR3 regions. Carried out on the TCR CDR3, a first-round RT-PCR used the HTBI primer set. MiXCR, run by TCRdb on the multiplex PCR reads, gives a single entry per CDR3 protein. The table includes 750,000 to 900,000 distinct CDR3 sequences, over 35% detected once. Sequences were obtained from blood. The receptors were gathered from a man aged 18 to 35 with Graves' hyperthyroidism.

Many counts were recorded for this clonotype. The genes are TRBV7-8 and TRBJ1-1; D is unclear. The V gene's germline CDR1 is SGHVS and CDR2 FQNEAQ. The length of the CDR3 is 17 residues. The V and J ends lost 5 bases and 0 bases respectively, with 19 bases between them. Here the CDR3 reads CASSLPPVSYMNTEAFF. CDR3 nucleotides: TGTGCCAGCAGCCTCCCGCCGGTCAGCTACATGAACACTGAAGCTTTCTTT.

This clonotype was found many times. The CDR3: CASSFVAQETQYF. The CDR3 region has the DNA TGTGCCAGCAGCTTTGTTGCCCAAGAGACCCAGTACTTC. This chain connects TRBV7-9 to TRBJ2-5; unclear D gene. The V and J ends lost 3 bases and 1 base respectively, with 6 bases between them. From germline, CDR1 is SEHNR and CDR2 FQNEAQ (reference sequence). CDR3 length equals 13 residues.

V gene TRBV9 combines with J gene TRBJ2-5, with D possibly TRBD2 on 5 matching bases. The germline V and J ends were trimmed by 0 bases and 5 bases, with 11 bases remaining between them. The CDR3 sequence is 14 residues long. Germline V gene lookup returns CDR1 SGDLS and CDR2 YYNGEE. CDR3 region: CASSVEGAWETQYF. CDR3 coding DNA: TGTGCCAGCAGCGTAGAGGGAGCGTGGGAGACCCAGTACTTC.

This clonotype was picked up a small number of times. V usage is TRBV2 and J usage is TRBJ1-4; D remains unclear. Germline V gives CDR1 SNHLY, CDR2 FYNNEI. CDR3 length: 13 residues. Trimming left V 6 bases short and J 5 bases short, with 10 bases between. The CDR3 region is CASSPGWNEKLFF. The CDR3 coding sequence is TGTGCCAGCAGCCCCGGGTGGAATGAAAAACTGTTTTTT.

This clonotype was observed a handful of times. The chain has TRBV4-1 and TRBJ1-2; D uncertain. Trimming took off 2 bases at V and 8 bases at J, with 15 bases between the two ends. This CDR3 has 14 amino acids. The V gene's germline CDR1 is MGHRA and CDR2 YSYEKL. The CDR3 DNA sequence: TGCGCCAGCAGCCAATCGGGCCAGTCCGGGGGCTACACCTTC. It yields the protein CASSQSGQSGGYTF.

In its sample, this clonotype was seen many times. The chain recombines TRBV2 with TRBJ2-5; D ambiguous. Between the trimmed V and J ends, which lost 3 bases and 5 bases, there was a span of 10 bases. CDR3 length: 13 amino acids. Germline-derived CDR1 and CDR2 are SNHLY and FYNNEI. The chain's CDR3 is CASSDGPRETQYF. The CDR3 DNA reads as TGTGCCAGCAGTGATGGCCCTCGGGAGACCCAGTACTTC. Variable domain in full (rest from reference TRBV2 and TRBJ2-5): EPEVTQTPSHQVTQMGQEVILRCVPISNHLYFYWYRQILGQKVEFLVSFYNNEISEKSEIFDDQFSVERPDGSNFTLKIRSTKLEDSAMYFCASSDGPRETQYFGPGTRLLVL.

The chain links TRBV5-1 to TRBJ2-7; D might be TRBD1 (5 bases). This CDR3 contains 16 residues. Trimming pared 0 bases from V and 1 base from J, leaving 14 bases between. Per the germline V gene, CDR1 is SGHRS and CDR2 is YFSETQ. DNA of the CDR3: TGCGCCAGCAGCTTGGTCGGACAAGGAGAGTCCTACGAGCAGTACTTC. As protein: CASSLVGQGESYEQYF.

The rearrangement joins TRBV24-1 to TRBJ2-1; TRBD2 might be the D (6 bases). This CDR3 has 15 residues. Germline lookup yields CDR1 KGHDR and CDR2 SFDVKD. Trimming pared 6 bases from V and 5 bases from J, leaving 16 bases between. CDR3 in amino acids: CATSQRRVVNNEQFF. CDR3 DNA: TGTGCCACCAGTCAGCGGAGGGTGGTAAACAATGAGCAGTTCTTC.

This clonotype occurred a few times. The chain couples TRBV9 to TRBJ1-4; 12 bases align to TRBD1. Trimming removed 0 bases from V and 8 bases from J; junction bases left unmatched: 8. This CDR3 spans 17 amino acids. Germline CDR1 reads SGDLS; CDR2 reads YYNGEE. The CDR3 bases are TGTGCCAGCAGCGTAGCGTCACCCGGGACAGGGGGCGAAAAACTGTTTTTT. It encodes CASSVASPGTGGEKLFF.

This sequence joins TRBV6-1 and TRBJ2-6, with a possible D match to TRBD2 (6 bases). The CDR3 runs to 15 residues. V lost 8 bases to trimming and J lost 0 bases, with 11 bases between them. Germline loops: CDR1 MNHNS, CDR2 SASEGT. The CDR3 spells CASDGGYSGANVLTF. CDR3 DNA: TGTGCCAGCGACGGGGGTTACTCTGGGGCCAACGTCCTGACTTTC.

In its sample, this clonotype was seen a few times. The gene calls are TRBV7-3 and TRBJ2-7, with a possible D match to TRBD1 (5 bases). Germline V gene sequence: CDR1 SGHTA, CDR2 FQGTGA. V shed 2 bases and J shed 2 bases, with 10 bases lying between them. The CDR3 totals 14 residues. The DNA of the CDR3 is TGTGCCAGCAGCTTAGGGGCCTCGCCCTACGAGCAGTACTTC. As protein: CASSLGASPYEQYF.

About this clonotype: With a much larger clone just one base away, this may be a read error. The gene calls are TRBV19 and TRBJ1-5, with D possibly matching TRBD1 (5 bases). The CDR3 extends over 12 amino acids. Trimming removed 6 bases at V and 6 bases at J, with 9 bases between. Germline CDR1 and CDR2: LNHDA and SQIVND (reference sequence). DNA of the CDR3: TGTGCCAGTAGCAAGGGGAGTCAGCCCCAGCATTTT. This gives the protein CASSKGSQPQHF.

This clonotype was picked up many times. The chain employs TRBV7-9 and TRBJ1-1, with a tentative D call TRBD1 (5 bases). CDR1 is SEHNR, CDR2 FQNEAQ, per germline (reference sequence). This CDR3 has 11 amino acids. V was trimmed by 9 bases and J by 6 bases, leaving 11 bases between them. The CDR3 region has the DNA TGTGCCAGTACTGAAGGGGCTGAAGCTTTCTTT. As protein: CASTEGAEAFF.

This clonotype was counted only a few times. The chain combines TRBV4-3 with TRBJ1-2; 9 positions match TRBD1. Germline loops: CDR1 LGHNA, CDR2 YSLEER. V gave up 0 bases and J gave up 5 bases; unmatched junction bases: 4. The CDR3 covers 15 residues. This CDR3 is CASSQDPDRGYGYTF. In DNA, the CDR3 is TGCGCCAGCAGCCAAGATCCGGACAGGGGTTATGGCTACACCTTC.

Comments on this clonotype: The CDR3 carries no conserved terminal phenylalanine or tryptophan, so it likely arises from a read error. No DNA is shown, since the ends of the CDR3 on it are uncertain; the CDR3 is the one TCRdb lists. The CDR3 reads CSARGLAGAV. This chain uses TRBV20-1 with TRBJ2-5; the table's D call of TRBD2 was not tested on the DNA. Germline CDR1 and CDR2: DFQATT and SNEGSKA (reference sequence). The CDR3 extends over 10 residues, inclusive of both ends.

This chain links TRBV7-9 with TRBJ2-5; weak D call: TRBD1 (6 bases). The CDR3 contains 14 residues. The germline gives CDR1 SEHNR, CDR2 FQNEAQ (reference sequence). V was pared by 7 bases and J by 2 bases, with 14 bases between. Here the CDR3 DNA reads TGTGCCAGCAACGGCTCGGGACAACAAGAGACCCAGTACTTC. Translating it yields CASNGSGQQETQYF.

The chain uses TRBV25-1 and TRBJ1-2; 8 bases fit TRBD1. Germline V lookup: CDR1 MGHDK, CDR2 SYGVNS. The V and J ends lost 10 bases and 4 bases, in that order; junction bases with no gene match: 5. This CDR3 contains 12 residues. The CDR3 sequence: CATRQGAYGYTF. Written as DNA, the CDR3 is TGTGCCACCAGGCAGGGGGCCTATGGCTACACCTTC.

There are many counts of this clonotype. The V call is TRBV7-8, the J call TRBJ1-5; D gene ambiguous. The CDR3 spans 14 residues. V was pared by 4 bases and J by 1 base, with 8 bases between. Germline V gene lookup returns CDR1 SGHVS and CDR2 FQNEAQ. The CDR3 loop is CASSSGWSNQPQHF. DNA of the CDR3: TGTGCCAGCAGCTCCGGGTGGAGCAATCAGCCCCAGCATTTT.

This clonotype was counted at least ten times. The V and J genes are TRBV10-3 and TRBJ1-5, with 9 bases fitting TRBD1. Losses at the gene ends were 4 bases for V and 1 base for J; bases not matched to a gene: 11. Germline values: CDR1 ENHRY, CDR2 SYGVKD. The CDR3 runs to 18 residues. The CDR3 DNA reads as TGTGCCATCAGTGCACACCCACAGGGGGCCCTGAGCAATCAGCCCCAGCATTTT. Its translation is CAISAHPQGALSNQPQHF.

Only a few counts were recorded for this clonotype. This chain links TRBV12-3 or TRBV12-4 with TRBJ1-2; the D gene is possibly TRBD1 (6 bases). V lost 3 bases and J lost 8, with 13 bases in between. There are 13 residues in the CDR3. CDR3 sequence (DNA): TGTGCCAGCAGTTTTGGGGGGGCGGGGGGCTACACCTTC. Its protein product is CASSFGGAGGYTF.